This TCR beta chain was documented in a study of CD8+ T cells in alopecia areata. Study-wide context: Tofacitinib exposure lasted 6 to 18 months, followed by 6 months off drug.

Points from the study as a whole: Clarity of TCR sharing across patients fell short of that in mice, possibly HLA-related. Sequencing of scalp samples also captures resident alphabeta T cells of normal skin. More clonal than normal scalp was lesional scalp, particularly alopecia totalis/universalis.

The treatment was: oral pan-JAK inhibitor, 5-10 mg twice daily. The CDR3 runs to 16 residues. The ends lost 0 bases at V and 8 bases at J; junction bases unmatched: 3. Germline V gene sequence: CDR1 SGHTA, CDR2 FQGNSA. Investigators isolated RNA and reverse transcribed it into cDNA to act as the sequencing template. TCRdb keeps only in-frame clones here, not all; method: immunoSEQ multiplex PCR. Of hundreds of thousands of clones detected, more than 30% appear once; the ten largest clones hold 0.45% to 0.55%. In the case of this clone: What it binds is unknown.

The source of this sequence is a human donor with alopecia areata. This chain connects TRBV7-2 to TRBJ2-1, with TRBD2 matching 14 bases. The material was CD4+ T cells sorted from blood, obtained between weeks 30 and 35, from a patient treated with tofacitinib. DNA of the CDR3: TGTGCCAGCAGCTTAGCGAGGACTAGCGGGGGGCATGAGCAGTTCTTC. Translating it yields CASSLARTSGGHEQFF. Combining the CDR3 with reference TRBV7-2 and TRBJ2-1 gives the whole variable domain GAGVSQSPSNKVTEKGKDVELRCDPISGHTALYWYRQSLGQGLEFLIYFQGNSAPDKSGLPSDRFSAERTGGSVSTLTIQRTQQEDSAVYLCASSLARTSGGHEQFFGPGTRLTVL.